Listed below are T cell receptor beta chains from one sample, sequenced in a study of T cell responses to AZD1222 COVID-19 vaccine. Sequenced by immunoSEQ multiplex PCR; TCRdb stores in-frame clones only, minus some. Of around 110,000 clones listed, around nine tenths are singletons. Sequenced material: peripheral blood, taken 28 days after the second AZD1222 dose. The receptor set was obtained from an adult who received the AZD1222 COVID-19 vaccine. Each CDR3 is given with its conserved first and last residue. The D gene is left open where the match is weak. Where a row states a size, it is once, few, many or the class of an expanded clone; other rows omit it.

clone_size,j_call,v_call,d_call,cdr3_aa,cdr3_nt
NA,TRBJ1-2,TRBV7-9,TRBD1,CASSLFDTGVGYTF,TGTGCCAGCAGCTTATTCGACACAGGGGTCGGCTACACCTTC
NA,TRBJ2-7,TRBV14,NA,CASSQMGSYEQYF,TGTGCCAGCAGCCAAATGGGGTCTTACGAGCAGTACTTC
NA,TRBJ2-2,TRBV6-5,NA,CASTRLANTGELFF,TGTGCCAGCACAAGATTAGCGAACACCGGGGAGCTGTTTTTT
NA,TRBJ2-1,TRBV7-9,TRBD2,CASSLNLAGTYNEQFF,TGTGCCAGCAGCTTAAATCTAGCGGGGACCTACAATGAGCAGTTCTTC
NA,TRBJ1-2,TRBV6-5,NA,CASTPLGRSDYGYTF,TGTGCCAGCACCCCACTGGGACGGAGTGACTATGGCTACACCTTC
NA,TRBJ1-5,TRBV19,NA,CASTSWGSSIKPQHF,TGTGCCAGTACTTCCTGGGGGTCTTCAATCAAGCCCCAGCATTTT
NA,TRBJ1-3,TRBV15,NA,CAITKQGSGNTIYF,TGTGCCATTACTAAGCAGGGATCTGGAAACACCATATATTTT
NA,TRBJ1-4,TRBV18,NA,CASSQAADAMFF,TGTGCCAGCTCACAGGCCGCGGATGCTATGTTTTTT
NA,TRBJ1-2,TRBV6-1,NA,CASSEERRGYGYTF,TGTGCCAGCAGTGAAGAGCGCAGGGGATATGGCTACACCTTC
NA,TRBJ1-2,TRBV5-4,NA,CASSVDTNYGYTF,TGTGCCAGCAGCGTGGACACTAACTATGGCTACACCTTC
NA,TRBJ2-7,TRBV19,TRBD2,CASSPLAAPSEQYF,TGTGCCAGTAGCCCGCTAGCGGCTCCCTCCGAGCAGTACTTC
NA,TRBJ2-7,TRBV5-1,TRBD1,CASSPKRQGNHEQYF,TGCGCCAGCAGCCCAAAAAGACAGGGAAACCACGAGCAGTACTTC
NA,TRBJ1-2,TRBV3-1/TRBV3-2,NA,CASSQTLYGNYGYTF,TGTGCCAGCAGCCAAACCTTATACGGAAACTATGGCTACACCTTC
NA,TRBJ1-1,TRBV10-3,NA,CAISEQVNTEAFF,TGTGCCATCAGTGAACAGGTAAACACTGAAGCTTTCTTT
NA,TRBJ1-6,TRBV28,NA,CASSLVGFGGGSPLHF,TGTGCCAGCAGTTTAGTAGGGTTCGGGGGGGGCTCACCCCTCCACTTT
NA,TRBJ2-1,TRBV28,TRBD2,CPHDGGASAEQFF,TGTCCCCACGACGGGGGGGCTAGCGCTGAGCAGTTCTTC
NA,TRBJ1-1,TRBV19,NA,CASAIGTDTEAFF,TGTGCCAGTGCAATCGGCACGGACACTGAAGCTTTCTTT
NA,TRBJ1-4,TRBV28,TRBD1,CASSSGNIGQGGEKLFF,TGTGCCAGCAGTTCCGGAAACATCGGACAGGGCGGGGAAAAACTGTTTTTT
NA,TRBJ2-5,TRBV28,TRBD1,CASSTRTGAKFEETQYF,TGTGCCAGCAGTACAAGGACAGGGGCCAAGTTTGAAGAGACCCAGTACTTC
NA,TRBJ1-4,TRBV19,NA,CASSSRGARTVFEKLFF,TGTGCCAGTAGTTCCAGGGGCGCTAGGACGGTGTTTGAAAAACTGTTTTTT
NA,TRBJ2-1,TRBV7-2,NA,CASSLSRWRPDNEQFF,TGTGCCAGCAGCTTAAGTCGATGGCGGCCAGACAATGAGCAGTTCTTC
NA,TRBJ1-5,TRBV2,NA,CASSAGPWQPQHF,TGTGCCAGCAGCGCGGGTCCATGGCAGCCCCAGCATTTT
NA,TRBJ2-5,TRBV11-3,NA,CASSQGRFGETQYF,TGTGCCAGCAGCCAAGGAAGGTTCGGCGAGACCCAGTACTTC
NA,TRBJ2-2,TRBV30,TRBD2,CAWSLAGGTGELFF,TGTGCCTGGAGTCTGGCGGGAGGGACCGGGGAGCTGTTTTTT
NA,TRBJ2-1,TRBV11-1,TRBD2,CASSPGLAGDDEQFF,TGTGCCAGCAGCCCTGGACTAGCGGGAGACGATGAGCAGTTCTTC
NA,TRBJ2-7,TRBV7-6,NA,CASSLVREGEQYF,TGTGCCAGCAGCTTAGTACGGGAAGGCGAGCAGTACTTC
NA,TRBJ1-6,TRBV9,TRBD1,CASSAHGTGSSPLHF,TGTGCCAGCAGCGCCCATGGGACAGGGAGTTCACCCCTCCACTTT
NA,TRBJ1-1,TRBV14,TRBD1,CASSRTGPTEAFF,TGTGCCAGCAGCCGGACAGGGCCCACTGAAGCTTTCTTT
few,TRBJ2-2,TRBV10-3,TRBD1,CAIRSGGELFF,TGTGCCATCAGATCAGGGGGTGAGCTGTTTTTT
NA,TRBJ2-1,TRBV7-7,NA,CASSRDASSYNEQFF,TGTGCCAGCAGCCGGGACGCCAGCTCCTACAATGAGCAGTTCTTC
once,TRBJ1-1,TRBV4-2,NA,CASSQDLAGENTEAFF,TGTGCCAGCAGCCAAGATCTTGCAGGAGAGAACACTGAAGCTTTCTTT
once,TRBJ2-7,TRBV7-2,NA,CASSLALGGGYEQYF,TGTGCCAGCAGCTTAGCTTTAGGGGGAGGCTACGAGCAGTACTTC
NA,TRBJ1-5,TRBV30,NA,CAWSGQVAEPQHF,TGTGCCTGGAGTGGACAAGTAGCCGAGCCCCAGCATTTT
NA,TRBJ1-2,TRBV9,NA,CASSSSPPGSYTF,TGTGCCAGCAGCTCCTCCCCCCCCGGGAGCTACACCTTC
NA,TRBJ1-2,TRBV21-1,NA,CASRTVCSPTPYGYTF,TGTGCCAGCCGAACGGTTTGCAGCCCAACTCCCTATGGCTACACCTTC
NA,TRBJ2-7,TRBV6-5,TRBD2,CASSYRREGPSEQYF,TGTGCCAGCAGTTACCGGCGGGAGGGCCCCTCCGAGCAGTACTTC
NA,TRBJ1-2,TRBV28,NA,CASSPHRGGRNYGYTF,TGTGCCAGCAGCCCTCACCGGGGGGGGCGCAACTATGGCTACACCTTC
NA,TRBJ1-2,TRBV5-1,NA,CASSLLAGRANYGYTF,TGCGCCAGCAGCTTGTTGGCCGGGCGGGCTAACTATGGCTACACCTTC
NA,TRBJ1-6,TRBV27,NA,CASSPRQIQDNSPLHF,TGTGCCAGCAGTCCGAGACAGATTCAAGATAATTCACCCCTCCACTTT
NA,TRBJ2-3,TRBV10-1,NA,CASSEGLSTDTQYF,TGCGCCAGCAGTGAGGGGCTCAGCACAGATACGCAGTATTTT
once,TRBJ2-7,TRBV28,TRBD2,CASTPGGLAGDYEQYF,TGTGCCAGCACCCCGGGGGGACTAGCGGGAGACTACGAGCAGTACTTC
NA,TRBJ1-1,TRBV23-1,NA,CASSQSRGGVDTEAFF,TGCGCCAGCAGTCAATCAAGGGGAGGGGTGGACACTGAAGCTTTCTTT
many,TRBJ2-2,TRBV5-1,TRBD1,CASSWGQGHTGELFF,TGCGCCAGCAGCTGGGGACAGGGGCACACCGGGGAGCTGTTTTTT
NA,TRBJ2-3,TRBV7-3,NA,CASSLTSGTDTQYF,TGTGCCAGCAGCTTAACCAGCGGCACAGATACGCAGTATTTT
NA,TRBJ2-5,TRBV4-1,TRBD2,CASSQVVSGDYQETQYF,TGCGCCAGCAGCCAAGTCGTTAGCGGGGACTACCAAGAGACCCAGTACTTC
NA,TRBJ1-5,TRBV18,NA,CASSQDRNSNQPQHF,TGTGCCAGCTCACAGGACAGAAATAGCAATCAGCCCCAGCATTTT
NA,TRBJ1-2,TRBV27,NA,CASSLAGLPYGYTF,TGTGCCAGCAGTTTAGCAGGGCTCCCTTATGGCTACACCTTC
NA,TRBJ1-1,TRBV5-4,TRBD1,CASSLPGQGGTEAFF,TGTGCCAGCAGCTTGCCAGGACAGGGCGGCACTGAAGCTTTCTTT
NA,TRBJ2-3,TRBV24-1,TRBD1,CATSEWTGGTDTQYF,TGTGCCACCAGTGAGTGGACAGGGGGCACAGATACGCAGTATTTT